The sequence of this T cell receptor (beta chain) was determined in a study of T cell responses to AZD1222 COVID-19 vaccine. Study background: Pooled samples include second doses given at about 4 or 12 weeks.

In the case of this clone: What it binds is not known.

Sequenced by immunoSEQ multiplex PCR; TCRdb stores in-frame clones only, minus some. Of fewer than 130,000 clones listed, less than 95% are singletons. Whole-study results and caveats: Among the donors, most were white British and more were female, and clonal diversity was possibly underestimated.

CDR1 is SGHRS and CDR2 is YFSETQ in the germline V gene. The V segment lost 4 bases and the J segment 3 bases; nucleotides outside the gene matches: 7. The CDR3 consists of 15 residues. This clonotype was sampled from an adult in good health. This chain joins TRBV5-1 and TRBJ2-3; 8 positions agree with TRBD2. The material sequenced was peripheral blood, taken on day 0 of AZD1222 vaccination. The CDR3 DNA follows: TGCGCCAGCAGCAGCCTAGCGGGCGGAACAGATACGCAGTATTTT. It yields the protein CASSSLAGGTDTQYF.